Listed here is a single TCR beta chain. Its antigen is as yet unknown. The record originates from a study of blood T cells in healthy people across ages. Whole-study results and caveats: A strong correlation was seen between TCR beta diversity and naive T cell percentage.

A J-beta primer mix and a sample-barcoded 5' primer were used in a second PCR of about 7 to 12 cycles. TCRdb re-analysed the 5' RACE reads in MiXCR, keeping a single row per CDR3 protein. The sample shows hundreds of thousands of distinct CDR3 sequences, about 30% of them seen only once. This CDR3 is built from 15 residues. Germline CDR1 LGHNA, CDR2 YNFKEQ. The specimen sequenced was blood. The clonotype was recovered from a woman at least 80 years old in good health. The chain recombines TRBV4-2 with TRBJ2-5; D may be TRBD1 (5 bases). Matching the DNA end better, TRBJ2-7 makes the J call doubtful. Written as DNA, the CDR3 is TGTGCCAGCAGCCAAGGCCAGGGATCTGGCTACGAGCAGTACTTC. Protein sequence: CASSQGQGSGYEQYF.